This passage covers 28 T cell receptor beta chains from one sample sequenced in a study of blood T cells in healthy people across ages. Primed by a sample-barcoded 5' primer and a J-beta primer mix, a second PCR proceeded for 7 to 11 cycles. TCRdb used MiXCR to reprocess the 5' RACE reads, holding one entry per CDR3 protein. The repertoire holds about 780,000 distinct CDR3 sequences, with approximately 65% as singletons. Sequences were obtained from blood. Every receptor here comes from a man under 40 in good health.

Only a few counts were recorded for this clonotype. The chain uses TRBV5-5 and TRBJ2-3, with TRBD1 as a possible D gene (5 bases). V shed 0 bases and J shed 2 bases, with 16 bases lying between them. Per germline, CDR1 SGHKS and CDR2 YYEKEE (reference sequence). There are 17 residues in the CDR3. The CDR3 nucleotides are TGTGCCAGCAGCTTGGTGACAGCAACTTTATTCACAGATACGCAGTATTTT. Its protein product is CASSLVTATLFTDTQYF.

The V gene is TRBV25-1, the J gene TRBJ1-4; no clear D. V shed 3 bases and J shed 8 bases, with 7 bases lying between them. The CDR3 covers 12 residues. The germline V gene has CDR1 MGHDK and CDR2 SYGVNS. This CDR3 reads CASSDIGEKLFF. The CDR3 DNA sequence: TGTGCCAGCAGTGACATAGGGGAAAAACTGTTTTTT. The full variable domain, with the rest looked up from reference TRBV25-1 and TRBJ1-4, is EADIYQTPRYLVIGTGKKITLECSQTMGHDKMYWYQQDPGMELHLIHYSYGVNSTEKGDLSSESTVSRIRTEHFPLTLESARPSHTSQYLCASSDIGEKLFFGSGTQLSVL.

The rearrangement links TRBV20-1 to TRBJ1-4; a possible D gene is TRBD1 (6 bases). Germline CDR1 DFQATT, CDR2 SNEGSKA (reference sequence). The CDR3 covers 14 residues. Trimming cost V 0 bases and J 8 bases, with 13 bases left between them. CDR3 DNA: TGCAGTGCTAGAGATCCCCAGGGGAGGGAAAAACTGTTTTTT. It translates to CSARDPQGREKLFF.

A few counts support this clonotype. The chain carries TRBV19 and TRBJ2-1; the D gene is possibly TRBD1 (5 bases). Trimming took 4 bases from V and 2 from J, leaving 12 bases between them. This CDR3 spans 15 amino acids. Germline CDR1 reads LNHDA; CDR2 reads SQIVND (reference sequence). CDR3 sequence: CASSTGFGPYNEQFF. The CDR3 nucleotides are TGTGCCAGTAGTACAGGGTTTGGCCCCTACAATGAGCAGTTCTTC. The variable domain in full, with the rest retrieved from reference TRBV19 and TRBJ2-1, is DGGITQSPKYLFRKEGQNVTLSCEQNLNHDAMYWYRQDPGQGLRLIYYSQIVNDFQKGDIAEGYSVSREKKESFPLTVTSAQKNPTAFYLCASSTGFGPYNEQFFGPGTRLTVL.

The chain joins TRBV4-2 to TRBJ2-5, with a weak D call TRBD1 (5 bases). This CDR3 has 13 amino acids. CDR1 and CDR2 from the germline V gene are LGHNA and YNFKEQ. V lost 1 base, J lost 7 bases, and 10 bases lay in between. This CDR3 is CASSQVGTGTQYF. The CDR3 DNA reads as TGTGCCAGCAGCCAAGTAGGCACAGGGACCCAGTACTTC.

CDR3: CSARSQGGNSNQPQHF. The CDR3 region has the DNA TGCAGTGCTAGATCCCAGGGAGGGAATAGCAATCAGCCCCAGCATTTT. The J gene is TRBJ1-5, the V gene TRBV20-1, with D perhaps matching TRBD1 (5 bases). Germline CDR1 DFQATT, CDR2 SNEGSKA (reference sequence). The CDR3 totals 16 residues. Trimming cost V 2 bases and J 0 bases, with 14 bases left between them.

A word on this clonotype: A much larger clone lies a single base off, so this may be a read error. This chain uses TRBV29-1 with TRBJ1-2; D not resolved. V lost 2 bases to trimming and J lost 6 bases, with 4 bases between them. The CDR3 length is 10 residues. The germline gives CDR1 SQVTM, CDR2 ANQGSEA. The DNA of the CDR3 is TGCAGCGTTGAAAACCATGGCTACACCTTC. It codes for CSVENHGYTF.

The chain has TRBV7-3 and TRBJ2-3; the match to TRBD1 covers 7 bases. Germline trimming cut 5 bases from V and 2 bases from J; bases unmatched to any gene: 10. The CDR3 loop spans 16 amino acids. The germline V gene encodes CDR1 SGHTA and CDR2 FQGTGA. CDR3 amino acids: CASSQTGKGHTDTQYF. The CDR3 nucleotides are TGTGCCAGCAGCCAGACAGGGAAGGGTCACACAGATACGCAGTATTTT. Using reference TRBV7-3 and TRBJ2-3 for the parts outside the CDR3, the full variable domain is GAGVSQTPSNKVTEKGKYVELRCDPISGHTALYWYRQSLGQGPEFLIYFQGTGAADDSGLPNDRFFAVRPEGSVSTLKIQRTERGDSAVYLCASSQTGKGHTDTQYFGPGTRLTVL.

The chain has TRBV20-1 and TRBJ2-1; 8 positions agree with TRBD1. The V segment lost 6 bases and the J segment 3 bases; nucleotides outside the gene matches: 10. CDR1 DFQATT and CDR2 SNEGSKA come from the germline V gene (reference sequence). This CDR3 is built from 15 residues. The DNA of the CDR3 is TGCAGTGCCAACCCAACACAGGGGGACTACAATGAGCAGTTCTTC. As protein: CSANPTQGDYNEQFF.

V and J are TRBV10-3 and TRBJ2-1; 11 bases are a match to TRBD2. The CDR3 extends over 15 amino acids. From germline, CDR1 is ENHRY and CDR2 SYGVKD. Unmatched junction bases numbered 7, after V lost 5 bases and J lost 7 bases. The chain's CDR3 is CAISLAGGLGNEQFF. DNA of the CDR3: TGTGCCATCAGTCTAGCGGGGGGCCTGGGGAATGAGCAGTTCTTC.

This clonotype was counted only a few times. This chain uses TRBV29-1 with TRBJ2-5; a possible D gene is TRBD2 (5 bases). Per the germline V gene, CDR1 is SQVTM and CDR2 is ANQGSEA. V was cut by 4 bases and J by 0 bases, with 12 bases left in between. This CDR3 is 14 amino acids long. The CDR3 nucleotides are TGCAGCGTTGGCGCGAGAGCGGACCAAGAGACCCAGTACTTC. Amino acid sequence: CSVGARADQETQYF.

This clonotype has only a few counts. Written as DNA, the CDR3 is TGCAGCGTTGAGCCCGGGACAGGGGCCTACGAGCAGTACTTC. Protein product: CSVEPGTGAYEQYF. The gene calls are TRBV29-1 and TRBJ2-7, with 10 bases matching TRBD1. V was pared by 3 bases and J by 2 bases, with 4 bases of the junction left unmatched. CDR3 size: 14 residues. Germline CDR1 is SQVTM and CDR2 is ANQGSEA.

The chain couples TRBV20-1 to TRBJ2-2; either TRBD1 or TRBD2 may supply D (5 bases each). V dropped 8 bases and J dropped 4 bases, with 14 bases sitting between them. The CDR3 covers 13 residues. Per the germline V gene, CDR1 is DFQATT and CDR2 is SNEGSKA (reference sequence). This CDR3 reads CSSTWGSTGELFF. CDR3 sequence (DNA): TGCAGTTCAACGTGGGGGAGCACCGGGGAGCTGTTTTTT.

The chain recombines TRBV7-9 with TRBJ2-5; D is uncertain. This CDR3 comprises 13 residues. The V gene's germline CDR1 is SEHNR and CDR2 FQNEAQ (reference sequence). Trimming removed 3 bases from V and 1 base from J, with 6 bases in between. CDR3 sequence reads: CASSFTVQETQYF. The CDR3 DNA reads TGTGCCAGCAGCTTTACGGTCCAAGAGACCCAGTACTTC.

Worth noting for this clonotype: The junction departs from the called germline gene at one end, perhaps through a read error. V is TRBV20-1 and J is TRBJ2-5; TRBD2 matches 9 bases. The CDR3 is 14 residues long. The V gene's germline CDR1 is DFQATT and CDR2 SNEGSKA (reference sequence). Written as DNA, the CDR3 is TGCAGTGCTGGGTTAGCGGGGGTCCAAGAGACCAAGTACTTC. This gives the protein CSAGLAGVQETKYF.

The V call is TRBV27, the J call TRBJ2-1, with unresolved D. The germline V gene has CDR1 MNHEY and CDR2 SMNVEV (reference sequence). This CDR3 is built from 15 residues. The ends were cut back, 5 bases at V and 0 bases at J, with 11 bases in the middle. The CDR3 loop reads CASSPTRHSYNEQFF. CDR3 DNA sequence: TGTGCCAGCAGTCCAACGAGACACTCCTACAATGAGCAGTTCTTC.

The V and J genes are TRBV27 and TRBJ1-2, with 7 bases lining up with TRBD1. This CDR3 region has 13 residues. Germline V gene data show CDR1 as MNHEY and CDR2 as SMNVEV (reference sequence). Germline trimming cut 4 bases from V and 5 bases from J; bases unmatched to any gene: 4. The CDR3, as DNA: TGTGCCAGCAGTTGGACGGGACAGTATGGCTACACCTTC. Translated, it gives CASSWTGQYGYTF.

The J gene is TRBJ2-3, the V gene TRBV15, with D uncertain. The germline CDR1 and CDR2 sequences are LNHNV and YYDKDF (reference sequence). The ends were cut back, 0 bases at V and 4 bases at J, with 11 bases in the middle. There are 15 residues in the CDR3. CDR3 sequence reads: CATSREHRLADTQYF. The CDR3 DNA reads as TGTGCCACCAGCAGAGAGCACAGATTGGCAGATACGCAGTATTTT.

V is TRBV10-3 and J is TRBJ2-1, with 11 bases identical to TRBD2. The CDR3 has 18 amino acids. With 1 base clipped from V and 8 bases from J, the junction kept 13 bases outside the gene matches. Germline V lookup: CDR1 ENHRY, CDR2 SYGVKD. This chain's CDR3 is CAISEYMLAGGQKYEQFF. CDR3 in DNA: TGTGCCATCAGTGAGTACATGTTAGCGGGGGGGCAGAAGTATGAGCAGTTCTTC.

This clonotype was seen only a few times. An end of the junction does not agree with germline; a read error may underlie this. This sequence joins TRBV5-1 and TRBJ2-5; D might be TRBD1 (6 bases). This CDR3 comprises 15 residues. Germline-derived CDR1 and CDR2 are SGHRS and YFSETQ. The CDR3 bases are TGCGCCAACAGCCTACAGGGTGCCAAAGAAGAGACCCAGTACTTC. Protein product: CANSLQGAKEETQYF. Variable domain in full (rest from reference TRBV5-1 and TRBJ2-5): KAGVTQTPRYLIKTRGQQVTLSCSPISGHRSVSWYQQTPGQGLQFLFEYFSETQRNKGNFPGRFSGRQFSNSRSEMNVSTLELGDSALYLCANSLQGAKEETQYFGPGTRLLVL.

This clonotype has just a few counts. The chain uses TRBV7-9 and TRBJ2-3; D not certain. The CDR3 is 16 residues long. Between the trimmed V and J ends, which lost 0 bases and 2 bases, there was a span of 12 bases. Germline CDR1 reads SEHNR; CDR2 reads FQNEAQ (reference sequence). The CDR3 here is CASSLALLSDTDTQYF. CDR3 DNA: TGTGCCAGCAGCTTAGCGCTCTTGTCAGACACAGATACGCAGTATTTT.

The chain recombines TRBV7-3 with TRBJ2-3, with no clear D. V gave up 3 bases and J gave up 2 bases, with 12 bases separating them. The CDR3 spans 15 residues. CDR1 is SGHTA, CDR2 FQGTGA, per germline. The CDR3 sequence: CASSFRLQFTDTQYF. Here the CDR3 DNA reads TGTGCCAGCAGCTTTAGACTGCAATTCACAGATACGCAGTATTTT.

The chain employs TRBV2 and TRBJ2-7, with D tentatively TRBD1 (5 bases). Germline CDR1 reads SNHLY; CDR2 reads FYNNEI. V was pared by 4 bases and J by 1 base, with 14 bases between. The CDR3 is 15 amino acids. CDR3 protein: CASSGLARVSYEQYF. The CDR3 DNA reads as TGTGCCAGCAGTGGACTGGCCAGGGTATCCTACGAGCAGTACTTC. The variable domain in full, completed from reference TRBV2 and TRBJ2-7, reads EPEVTQTPSHQVTQMGQEVILRCVPISNHLYFYWYRQILGQKVEFLVSFYNNEISEKSEIFDDQFSVERPDGSNFTLKIRSTKLEDSAMYFCASSGLARVSYEQYFGPGTRLTVT.

This clonotype was detected only a few times. The rearrangement joins TRBV4-3 to TRBJ2-5, with D perhaps matching TRBD1 (7 bases). The CDR3 consists of 14 residues. V was pared by 0 bases and J by 7 bases, with 12 bases between. CDR1 is LGHNA and CDR2 is YSLEER in the germline V gene. The CDR3 protein is CASSQDYRGGTQYF. CDR3 nucleotide sequence: TGCGCCAGCAGCCAAGATTACAGGGGAGGGACCCAGTACTTC.

The sample holds one count of this clonotype. J is TRBJ2-7 and V is TRBV29-1, with 7 nucleotides matching TRBD1. With 4 bases clipped from V and 0 bases from J, the junction kept 6 bases outside the gene matches. Germline V lookup: CDR1 SQVTM, CDR2 ANQGSEA. CDR3 size: 14 residues. The chain's CDR3 is CSVGDSAGSYEQYF. As DNA, the CDR3 is TGCAGCGTTGGGGACAGCGCTGGCTCCTACGAGCAGTACTTC.

CDR3 nucleotide sequence: TGTGCCAGCAGCCCCAACACGGCGCCAGAGACCCAGTACTTC. The encoded protein is CASSPNTAPETQYF. V gene TRBV7-3 combines with J gene TRBJ2-7, with D unclear. The J call is in doubt because the DNA end fits TRBJ2-5 better. CDR1 is SGHTA and CDR2 is FQGTGA in the germline V gene. The CDR3 is 14 amino acids.

The CDR3 nucleotides are TGTGCCAGCAGCTTAGCCGGCAGGGAGGGGAGAGAGCAGTACTTC. Residues: CASSLAGREGREQYF. The chain links TRBV7-6 to TRBJ2-7; 7 bases are shared with TRBD2. With V trimmed by 0 bases and J by 7 bases, 9 bases remained unmatched. The CDR3 is 15 residues long. Germline loops: CDR1 SGHVS, CDR2 FNYEAQ.

In this sample, this clonotype turned up a few times. The V gene is TRBV13, the J gene TRBJ2-3; 7 nucleotides agree with TRBD1. The trim removed 4 bases at V and 0 bases at J, leaving 4 bases unmatched. CDR3 length equals 15 residues. CDR1 is PRHDT and CDR2 is FYEKMQ in the germline V gene (reference sequence). This chain's CDR3 is CASSSGDRSTDTQYF. Written as DNA, the CDR3 is TGTGCCAGCAGCTCAGGGGACAGAAGCACAGATACGCAGTATTTT.